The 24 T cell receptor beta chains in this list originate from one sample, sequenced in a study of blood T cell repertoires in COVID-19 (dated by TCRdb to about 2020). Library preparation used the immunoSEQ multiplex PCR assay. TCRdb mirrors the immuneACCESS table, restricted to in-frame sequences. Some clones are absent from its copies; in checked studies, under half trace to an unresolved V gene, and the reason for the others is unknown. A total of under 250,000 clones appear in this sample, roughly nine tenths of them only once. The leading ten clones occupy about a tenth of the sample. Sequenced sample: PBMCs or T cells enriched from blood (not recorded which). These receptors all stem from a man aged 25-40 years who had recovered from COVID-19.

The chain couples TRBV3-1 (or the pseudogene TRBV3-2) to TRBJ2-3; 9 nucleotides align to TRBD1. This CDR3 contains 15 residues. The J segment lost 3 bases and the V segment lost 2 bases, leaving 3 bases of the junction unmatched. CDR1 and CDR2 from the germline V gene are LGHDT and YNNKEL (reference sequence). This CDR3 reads CASSQWDRETDTQYF. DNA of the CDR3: TGTGCCAGCAGCCAATGGGACAGGGAAACAGATACGCAGTATTTT.

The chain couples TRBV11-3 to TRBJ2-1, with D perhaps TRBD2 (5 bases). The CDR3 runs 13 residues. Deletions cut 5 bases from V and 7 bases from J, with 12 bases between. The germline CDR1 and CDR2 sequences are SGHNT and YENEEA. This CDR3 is CASSPLGGNEQFF. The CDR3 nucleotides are TGTGCCAGCAGCCCGTTGGGCGGGAATGAGCAGTTCTTC. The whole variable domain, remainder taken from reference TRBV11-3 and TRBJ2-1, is EAGVVQSPRYKIIEKKQPVAFWCNPISGHNTLYWYLQNLGQGPELLIRYENEEAVDDSQLPKDRFSAERLKGVDSTLKIQPAELGDSAVYLCASSPLGGNEQFFGPGTRLTVL.

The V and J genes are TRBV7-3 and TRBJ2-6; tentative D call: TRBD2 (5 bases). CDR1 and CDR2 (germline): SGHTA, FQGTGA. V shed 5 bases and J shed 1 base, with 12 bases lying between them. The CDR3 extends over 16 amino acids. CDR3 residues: CASSPSTGSGANVLTF. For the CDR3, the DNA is TGTGCCAGCAGCCCAAGCACGGGGTCTGGGGCCAACGTCCTGACTTTC.

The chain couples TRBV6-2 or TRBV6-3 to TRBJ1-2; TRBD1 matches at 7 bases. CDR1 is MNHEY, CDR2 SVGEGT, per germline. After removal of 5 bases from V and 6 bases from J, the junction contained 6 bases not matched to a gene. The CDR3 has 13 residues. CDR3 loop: CASSRTGQDGYTF. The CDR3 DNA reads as TGTGCCAGCAGTCGAACCGGACAGGATGGCTACACCTTC.

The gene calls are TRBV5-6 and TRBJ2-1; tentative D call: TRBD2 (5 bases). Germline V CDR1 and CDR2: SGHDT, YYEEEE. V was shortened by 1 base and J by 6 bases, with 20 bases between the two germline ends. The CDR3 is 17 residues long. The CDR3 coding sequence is TGTGCCAGCAGCTTGTACTCCGGGATAAGCGTTACCAATGAGCAGTTCTTC. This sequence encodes CASSLYSGISVTNEQFF.

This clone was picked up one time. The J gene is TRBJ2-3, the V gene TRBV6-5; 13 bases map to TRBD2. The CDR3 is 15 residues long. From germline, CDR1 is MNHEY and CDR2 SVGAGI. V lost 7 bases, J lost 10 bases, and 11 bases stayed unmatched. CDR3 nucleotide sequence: TGTGCCAGCAACAAACTAGCGGGAGGGCCATCTTCGCAGTATTTT. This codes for CASNKLAGGPSSQYF.

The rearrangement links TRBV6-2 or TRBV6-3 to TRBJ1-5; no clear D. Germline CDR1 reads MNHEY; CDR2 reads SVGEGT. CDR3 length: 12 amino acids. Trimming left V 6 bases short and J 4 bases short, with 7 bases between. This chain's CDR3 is CASSPPNQPQHF. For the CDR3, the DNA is TGTGCCAGCAGCCCCCCAAATCAGCCCCAGCATTTT.

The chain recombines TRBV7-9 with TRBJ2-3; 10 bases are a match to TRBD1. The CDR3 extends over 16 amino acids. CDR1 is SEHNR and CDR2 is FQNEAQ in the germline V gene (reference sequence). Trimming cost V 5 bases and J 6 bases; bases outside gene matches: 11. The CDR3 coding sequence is TGTGCCAGCAGCATCCAGGTCGGGACAGGGGTGGATACGCAGTATTTT. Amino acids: CASSIQVGTGVDTQYF.

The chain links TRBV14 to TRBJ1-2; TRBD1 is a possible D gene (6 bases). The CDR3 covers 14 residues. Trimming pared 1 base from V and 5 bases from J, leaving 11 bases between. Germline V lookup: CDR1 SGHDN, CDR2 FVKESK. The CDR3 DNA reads TGTGCCAGCAGCCAAGGGCGACAGGCTTATGGCTACACCTTC. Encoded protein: CASSQGRQAYGYTF.

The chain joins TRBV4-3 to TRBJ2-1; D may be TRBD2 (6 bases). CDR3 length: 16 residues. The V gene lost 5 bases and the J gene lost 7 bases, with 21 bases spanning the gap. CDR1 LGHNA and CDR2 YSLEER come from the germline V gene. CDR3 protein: CASSYNSGGANNEQFF. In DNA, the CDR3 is TGCGCCAGCAGCTATAATAGCGGTGGGGCCAATAATGAGCAGTTCTTC.

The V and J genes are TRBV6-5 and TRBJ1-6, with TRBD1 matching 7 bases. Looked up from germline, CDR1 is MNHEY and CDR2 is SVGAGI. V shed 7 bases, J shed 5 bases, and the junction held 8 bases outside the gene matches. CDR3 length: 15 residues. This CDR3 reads CASTHRGLDNSPLHF. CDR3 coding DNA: TGTGCCAGCACCCACAGGGGCCTAGATAATTCACCCCTCCACTTT.

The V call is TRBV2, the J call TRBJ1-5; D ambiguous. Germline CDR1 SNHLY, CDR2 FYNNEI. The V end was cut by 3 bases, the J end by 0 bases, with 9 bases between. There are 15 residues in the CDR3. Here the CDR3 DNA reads TGTGCCAGCAGTGAGGAGAGGGTTAGCAATCAGCCCCAGCATTTT. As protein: CASSEERVSNQPQHF.

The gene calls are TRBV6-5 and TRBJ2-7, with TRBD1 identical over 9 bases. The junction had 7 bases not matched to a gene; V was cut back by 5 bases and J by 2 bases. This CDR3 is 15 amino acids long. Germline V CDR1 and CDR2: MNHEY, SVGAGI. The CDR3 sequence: CASSHGGTGPYEQYF. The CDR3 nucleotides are TGTGCCAGCAGTCATGGCGGGACAGGGCCCTACGAGCAGTACTTC.

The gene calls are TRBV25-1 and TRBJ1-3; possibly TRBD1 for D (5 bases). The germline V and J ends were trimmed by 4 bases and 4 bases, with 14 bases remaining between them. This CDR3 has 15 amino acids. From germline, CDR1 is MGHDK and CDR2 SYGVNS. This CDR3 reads CASSVSGTSGNTIYF. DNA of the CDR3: TGTGCCAGCAGTGTGTCGGGGACTTCAGGAAACACCATATATTTT.

Here the CDR3 DNA reads TGTGCCAGCAGTTACGACAGGGGCCCCATGAACACTGAAGCTTTCTTT. It yields the protein CASSYDRGPMNTEAFF. The chain employs TRBV6-5 and TRBJ1-1, with 8 bases matching TRBD1. The germline V gene encodes CDR1 MNHEY and CDR2 SVGAGI. V shed 2 bases, J shed 0 bases, and the junction held 5 bases outside the gene matches. CDR3 length: 16 amino acids.

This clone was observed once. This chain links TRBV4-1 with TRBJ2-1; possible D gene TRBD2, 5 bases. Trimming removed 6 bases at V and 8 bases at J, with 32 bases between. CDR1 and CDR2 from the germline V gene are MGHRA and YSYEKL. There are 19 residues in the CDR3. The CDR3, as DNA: TGCGCCAGCAGTCCTTCGCGTACCCGTGGTAGCAAGTTGAGGGATGAGCAGTTCTTC. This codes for CASSPSRTRGSKLRDEQFF.

The CDR3 DNA follows: TGCGCCAGCAGCCAGATGACACAGGGGGCCGGGGAAAAACTGTTTTTT. Translating it yields CASSQMTQGAGEKLFF. The V and J genes are TRBV5-1 and TRBJ1-4; 9 bases align to TRBD1. The trim removed 4 bases at V and 8 bases at J, leaving 12 bases unmatched. This CDR3 comprises 16 residues. Germline assignment: CDR1 SGHRS and CDR2 YFSETQ.

CDR3: CASSAVVDTEAFF. CDR3 sequence (DNA): TGTGCCAGCAGTGCGGTTGTCGACACTGAAGCTTTCTTT. The V gene is TRBV27, the J gene TRBJ1-1; D ambiguous. V lost 5 bases and J 3 bases, leaving 10 bases between the germline ends. Germline V gene lookup returns CDR1 MNHEY and CDR2 SMNVEV (reference sequence). This CDR3 spans 13 amino acids.

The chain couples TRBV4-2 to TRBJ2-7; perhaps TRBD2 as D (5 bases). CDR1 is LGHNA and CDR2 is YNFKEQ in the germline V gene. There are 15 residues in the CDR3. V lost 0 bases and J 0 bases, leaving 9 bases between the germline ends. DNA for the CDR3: TGTGCCAGCAGCCAAGATGGCGGGCGCTCCTACGAGCAGTACTTC. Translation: CASSQDGGRSYEQYF.

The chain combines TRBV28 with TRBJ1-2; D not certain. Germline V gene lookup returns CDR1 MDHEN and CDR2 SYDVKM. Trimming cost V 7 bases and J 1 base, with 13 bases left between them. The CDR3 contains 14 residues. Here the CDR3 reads CASTYVGGNYGYTF. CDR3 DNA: TGTGCCAGCACATACGTGGGAGGTAACTATGGCTACACCTTC.

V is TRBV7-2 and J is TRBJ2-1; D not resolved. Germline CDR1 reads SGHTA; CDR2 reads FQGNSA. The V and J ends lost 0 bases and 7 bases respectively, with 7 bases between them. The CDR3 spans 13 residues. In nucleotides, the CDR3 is TGTGCCAGCAGCTTAGCGCTACCGAATGAGCAGTTCTTC. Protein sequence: CASSLALPNEQFF.

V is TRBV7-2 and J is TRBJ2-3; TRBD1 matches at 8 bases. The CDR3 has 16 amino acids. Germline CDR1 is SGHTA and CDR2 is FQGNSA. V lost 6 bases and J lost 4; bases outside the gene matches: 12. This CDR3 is CASSRGSRGPADTQYF. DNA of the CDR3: TGTGCCAGCAGTCGTGGCAGCAGGGGGCCGGCAGATACGCAGTATTTT. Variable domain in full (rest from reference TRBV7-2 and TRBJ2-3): GAGVSQSPSNKVTEKGKDVELRCDPISGHTALYWYRQSLGQGLEFLIYFQGNSAPDKSGLPSDRFSAERTGGSVSTLTIQRTQQEDSAVYLCASSRGSRGPADTQYFGPGTRLTVL.

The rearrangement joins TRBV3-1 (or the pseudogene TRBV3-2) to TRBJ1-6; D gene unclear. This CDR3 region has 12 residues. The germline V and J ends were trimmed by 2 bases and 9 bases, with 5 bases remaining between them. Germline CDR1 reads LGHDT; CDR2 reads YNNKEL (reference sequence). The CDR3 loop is CASSQRSSPLHF. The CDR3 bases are TGTGCCAGCAGCCAACGCAGTTCACCCCTCCACTTT.

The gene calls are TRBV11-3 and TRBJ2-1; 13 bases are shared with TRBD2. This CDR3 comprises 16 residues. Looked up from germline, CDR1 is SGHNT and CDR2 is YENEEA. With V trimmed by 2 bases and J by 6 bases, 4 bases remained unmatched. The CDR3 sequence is CASSLSGLAGVNEQFF. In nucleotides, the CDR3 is TGTGCCAGCAGCTTATCAGGACTAGCGGGAGTCAATGAGCAGTTCTTC.